A selection of T cell receptor beta chains follows, all from one sample in a study of OX40 agonist ivuxolimab in advanced cancers. Generated by immunoSEQ multiplex PCR, the TCRdb table keeps only in-frame clones and is missing some. The table lists around 58,000 clones, about 90% of them singletons, with more than 9.5% in the top ten. Sequences were derived from CD4+ or CD8+ T cells sorted from blood, sampled in a trial of the OX40 agonist ivuxolimab. These receptors were obtained from an adult with an advanced solid tumor such as melanoma, head and neck, liver or kidney cancer. CDR3s include the opening cysteine and the closing phenylalanine or tryptophan. D genes are given only for firm matches. Clone sizes are given selectively: once, few, many, or a class where the clone is expanded.

-	TRBV7-9	TRBD1	TRBJ2-4	TGTGCCAGCACGACAGGGGCAAAAAACATTCAGTACTTC	CASTTGAKNIQYF
-	TRBV6-5	-	TRBJ2-1	TGTGCCAGCAGTTATTCTGGTTGGGATGAGCAGTTCTTC	CASSYSGWDEQFF
once	TRBV9	-	TRBJ1-4	TGTGCCAGCAGCGTAGAGGGGGGAACTAATGAAAAACTGTTTTTT	CASSVEGGTNEKLFF
-	TRBV19	-	TRBJ1-1	TGTGCCAGTAGTTCCGGACGGGTTTTGTTGTTGAACACTGAAGCTTTCTTT	CASSSGRVLLLNTEAFF
-	TRBV7-9	-	TRBJ1-1	TGTGCCAGCAGCTTAGGGGTCACTGAAGCTTTCTTT	CASSLGVTEAFF
-	TRBV2	-	TRBJ2-2	TGTGCCAGCAGTGAACGGGGCACCGGGGAGCTGTTTTTT	CASSERGTGELFF
-	TRBV18	-	TRBJ2-7	TGTGCCAGCTCACCGCAGACAGAGAGCTACGAGCAGTACTTC	CASSPQTESYEQYF
-	TRBV5-6	TRBD2	TRBJ2-2	TGTGCCAGCAGCTTGGAACTAGCGGGGGCCCCCGGGGAGCTGTTTTTT	CASSLELAGAPGELFF
-	TRBV7-9	TRBD2	TRBJ2-7	TGTGCCAGCAGCCCCACTAGCGGGGGGGGCGACGAGCAGTACTTC	CASSPTSGGGDEQYF
-	TRBV29-1	-	TRBJ2-3	TGCAGCTGCCCAAGTAGAAGTAGCACAGATACGCAGTATTTT	CSCPSRSSTDTQYF
-	TRBV10-3	-	TRBJ2-2	TGTGCCATCTGGGAAAGGACCGGGGAGCTGTTTTTT	CAIWERTGELFF
many	TRBV11-2	-	TRBJ2-7	TGTGCCAGCAGCTTAAACCACGAGCAGTACTTC	CASSLNHEQYF